This T cell receptor beta chain was retrieved from a study of T cells in Graves' hyperthyroidism and ophthalmopathy. RNA transcripts yielded amplified TCR beta CDR3 regions. TCR CDR3 regions were first amplified by RT-PCR with HTBI primers. Using its own MiXCR run on the multiplex PCR reads, TCRdb lists one record per CDR3 protein. The sample lists 800,000 or so distinct CDR3 sequences; about two fifths were seen once. This clonotype was detected many times. Its cognate antigen is unknown. Whole-study findings and limits: Most expanded thyroid clonotypes above 0.001 also appeared in blood. With a median lead of about six months before onset, the model predicted ophthalmopathy.

Uncontrolled infection, other autoimmune disease, pregnancy or lactation barred patients from enrollment. The authors took PBMCs from over 8.5 ml fresh peripheral blood. This receptor was identified in a young man with Graves' hyperthyroidism. The source material was blood.

The CDR3 sequence: CASSIDAPSSNQPQHF. The CDR3, as DNA: TGTGCCAGTAGTATAGATGCCCCCTCTAGCAATCAGCCCCAGCATTTT. The chain carries TRBV19 and TRBJ1-5; the D is unclear. The V end was cut by 0 bases, the J end by 0 bases, with 9 bases between. Germline CDR1 reads LNHDA; CDR2 reads SQIVND (reference sequence). The CDR3 totals 16 residues.